This is a list of T cell receptor beta chains from one sample in a study of T cell responses to AZD1222 COVID-19 vaccine. Some clones are missing from TCRdb's copy, which holds only in-frame ones; the method was immunoSEQ multiplex PCR. Of tens of thousands of clones detected, over 85% appear once; the ten largest clones hold roughly 5%. The sample here was peripheral blood, taken 28 days after the second AZD1222 dose. The source is an adult who received the AZD1222 COVID-19 vaccine. CDR3s include the opening cysteine and the closing phenylalanine or tryptophan. The D gene is left open where the match is weak. The listing skips clone size in some rows; elsewhere it reads once, few, many or a size class.

NA	TRBJ1-5	TRBV12-5	NA	CASGLAGENSNQPQHF	TGTGCTAGTGGTTTGGCGGGAGAAAATAGCAATCAGCCCCAGCATTTT
NA	TRBJ2-2	TRBV4-2	TRBD1	CASSQGQGDTGELFF	TGTGCCAGCAGCCAAGGACAGGGGGACACCGGGGAGCTGTTTTTT
NA	TRBJ2-5	TRBV28	NA	CASSSRGVGRKQTQYF	TGTGCCAGCAGCTCCAGGGGCGTGGGCAGAAAGCAGACCCAGTACTTC
NA	TRBJ2-1	TRBV27	TRBD1	CASRQTGGISYNEQFF	TGTGCCAGCAGACAGACAGGGGGCATATCCTACAATGAGCAGTTCTTC
NA	TRBJ1-1	TRBV5-6	TRBD1	CASSSFSTGTGRDTEAFF	TGTGCCAGCAGCTCATTTTCGACCGGGACAGGGAGGGACACTGAAGCTTTCTTT
NA	TRBJ2-5	TRBV28	TRBD2	CASSWSGDLGETQYF	TGTGCCAGCAGTTGGAGCGGGGACCTGGGGGAGACCCAGTACTTC
NA	TRBJ2-1	TRBV10-3	TRBD2	CAISDAIYVGGVDEQFF	TGTGCCATCAGCGACGCGATTTACGTCGGGGGGGTCGATGAGCAGTTCTTC
NA	TRBJ2-1	TRBV19	TRBD1	CASGRGTGVYNEQFF	TGTGCCAGTGGCAGGGGGACAGGGGTCTACAATGAGCAGTTCTTC
NA	TRBJ2-7	TRBV11-2	NA	CASSSTKGDYEQYF	TGTGCCAGCAGCTCGACGAAGGGGGACTACGAGCAGTACTTC
few	TRBJ2-5	TRBV10-3	TRBD1	CATTGDRGSGETQYF	TGTGCCACCACCGGGGACAGGGGCTCGGGGGAGACCCAGTACTTC
NA	TRBJ2-7	TRBV7-9	TRBD1	CASSYRETGVSYEQYF	TGTGCCAGCAGCTACCGGGAGACAGGGGTGTCCTACGAGCAGTACTTC
NA	TRBJ2-4	TRBV7-9	NA	CASSLAQGSPYF	TGTGCCAGCAGCTTAGCGCAAGGGTCACCGTACTTC
NA	TRBJ2-7	TRBV4-1	NA	CASSPGANYEQYF	TGCGCCAGCAGTCCGGGGGCTAACTACGAGCAGTACTTC
NA	TRBJ2-7	TRBV7-8	TRBD2	CASSGGRGYEQYF	TGTGCCAGCAGCGGGGGGAGGGGCTACGAGCAGTACTTC
NA	TRBJ2-2	TRBV2	TRBD2	CASRGEGTELFF	TGTGCCAGCAGGGGGGAGGGCACGGAGCTGTTTTTT
NA	TRBJ2-7	TRBV12-5	TRBD1	CASGLTPGTGYEQYF	TGTGCTAGTGGTTTGACCCCCGGGACAGGCTACGAGCAGTACTTC
NA	TRBJ1-2	TRBV11-2	NA	CASSLTGRIYGYTF	TGTGCCAGCAGCTTAACTGGCCGGATCTATGGCTACACCTTC
NA	TRBJ1-6	TRBV7-2	NA	CASSLLQISSPLHF	TGTGCCAGCAGCTTATTACAGATATCTTCACCCCTCCACTTT
once	TRBJ2-5	TRBV27	NA	CASSLDRKETQYF	TGTGCCAGCAGTCTAGACAGAAAGGAGACCCAGTACTTC
NA	TRBJ1-1	TRBV4-3	NA	CASSQDHREIRNTEAFF	TGCGCCAGCAGCCAAGATCACAGGGAGATCAGGAACACTGAAGCTTTCTTT
NA	TRBJ2-2	TRBV7-2	NA	CASSLVWGLYGELFF	TGTGCCAGCAGCTTAGTTTGGGGGCTTTATGGGGAGCTGTTTTTT
few	TRBJ2-1	TRBV7-2	NA	CASSLGTDSYNEQFF	TGTGCCAGCAGCTTAGGGACAGACTCCTACAATGAGCAGTTCTTC
NA	TRBJ1-4	TRBV12-5	NA	CASGLVPIFEKLFF	TGTGCTAGTGGTTTGGTTCCTATATTTGAAAAACTGTTTTTT
NA	TRBJ1-1	TRBV10-1	NA	CASSDSDAGKWQTEAFF	TGCGCCAGCAGTGATTCGGACGCGGGGAAATGGCAAACTGAAGCTTTCTTT
once	TRBJ2-7	TRBV7-9	NA	CASSSTSGGPYEQYF	TGTGCCAGCAGCTCCACTTCTGGGGGCCCCTACGAGCAGTACTTC
NA	TRBJ1-1	TRBV5-4	TRBD1	CASSLGQGAYTEAFF	TGTGCCAGCAGCTTGGGGCAGGGGGCATACACTGAAGCTTTCTTT
NA	TRBJ2-7	TRBV6-5	NA	CASMGSSNHRYEQYF	TGTGCCAGCATGGGATCCTCCAACCACCGCTACGAGCAGTACTTC
NA	TRBJ2-5	TRBV4-1	NA	CASSQGISQETQYF	TGCGCCAGCAGCCAGGGGATTTCCCAAGAGACCCAGTACTTC
NA	TRBJ2-3	TRBV28	NA	CASSRGTFSGTDTQYF	TGTGCCAGCAGCCGCGGGACCTTCTCTGGCACAGATACGCAGTATTTT
NA	TRBJ2-5	TRBV5-4	NA	CASSQGPSGGETQYF	TGTGCCAGCAGCCAGGGACCTTCCGGAGGAGAGACCCAGTACTTC
few	TRBJ2-7	TRBV20-1	NA	CSARGGREQYF	TGCAGTGCTAGAGGAGGGAGGGAGCAGTACTTC
NA	TRBJ2-1	TRBV3-1/TRBV3-2	TRBD2	CASSQERTSGDNEQFF	TGTGCCAGCAGCCAAGAACGGACTAGCGGTGACAATGAGCAGTTCTTC
NA	TRBJ2-5	TRBV14	NA	CASSQESESQETQYF	TGTGCCAGCAGCCAAGAATCGGAGTCGCAAGAGACCCAGTACTTC
NA	TRBJ1-1	TRBV11-3	NA	CASSFSGDTEAFF	TGTGCCAGCAGCTTTTCAGGGGACACTGAAGCTTTCTTT
NA	TRBJ1-1	TRBV6-5	NA	CASRKQEMNTEAFF	TGTGCCAGCAGAAAACAGGAAATGAACACTGAAGCTTTCTTT
NA	TRBJ1-1	TRBV7-3	NA	CASRSPDGNTEAFF	TGTGCCAGCAGGTCACCGGACGGGAACACTGAAGCTTTCTTT
NA	TRBJ2-3	TRBV9	TRBD1	CASSVDRGNPDTQYF	TGTGCCAGCAGCGTAGACAGGGGCAACCCAGATACGCAGTATTTT
NA	TRBJ2-7	TRBV28	TRBD1	CASSETGIYEQYF	TGTGCCAGCAGCGAGACAGGGATCTACGAGCAGTACTTC
once	TRBJ1-6	TRBV4-1	NA	CASSQDIRSLGGSPLHF	TGCGCCAGCAGCCAAGATATCCGTTCCCTCGGGGGTTCACCCCTCCACTTT
NA	TRBJ2-7	TRBV28	NA	CASSLYQGRGASYEQYF	TGTGCCAGCAGTTTATACCAAGGCAGGGGGGCCTCCTACGAGCAGTACTTC
NA	TRBJ1-5	TRBV19	NA	CASSGGPGEPQHF	TGTGCCAGTAGTGGGGGGCCCGGGGAGCCCCAGCATTTT
once	TRBJ1-1	TRBV4-1	NA	CASRENTGNTEAFF	TGCGCCAGCAGAGAAAATACAGGGAACACTGAAGCTTTCTTT
NA	TRBJ1-4	TRBV4-1	NA	CASSIQRNEKLFF	TGCGCCAGCAGTATTCAGAGAAATGAAAAACTGTTTTTT
NA	TRBJ1-1	TRBV5-4	TRBD1	CASSGARDSAEAFF	TGTGCCAGCAGCGGGGCGCGGGACAGCGCTGAAGCTTTCTTT
NA	TRBJ2-7	TRBV7-8	NA	CASSLPERNEQYF	TGTGCCAGCAGCTTACCGGAGCGCAACGAGCAGTACTTC
NA	TRBJ1-1	TRBV19	NA	CASSSVSTGNTEAFF	TGTGCCAGTAGCAGTGTGTCCACAGGAAACACTGAAGCTTTCTTT
NA	TRBJ2-2	TRBV11-2	NA	CASSGSGELFF	TGTGCCAGCTCGGGGTCCGGGGAGCTGTTTTTT
once	TRBJ2-5	TRBV9	TRBD2	CASSLAGAQETQYF	TGTGCCAGCAGTTTAGCGGGGGCCCAAGAGACCCAGTACTTC
NA	TRBJ2-3	TRBV9	NA	CASSVVRDTQYF	TGTGCCAGCAGTGTGGTTCGGGATACGCAGTATTTT
NA	TRBJ2-6	TRBV9	TRBD1	CASSRAGTGLDSGANVLTF	TGTGCCAGCAGCCGTGCGGGGACAGGCCTTGACTCTGGGGCCAACGTCCTGACTTTC
once	TRBJ1-3	TRBV5-1	NA	CASSPDLPGNTIYF	TGCGCCAGCAGCCCGGATCTACCTGGAAACACCATATATTTT
NA	TRBJ1-1	TRBV4-2	NA	CASSAQTGNTEAFF	TGTGCCAGCTCCGCCCAAACAGGGAACACTGAAGCTTTCTTT